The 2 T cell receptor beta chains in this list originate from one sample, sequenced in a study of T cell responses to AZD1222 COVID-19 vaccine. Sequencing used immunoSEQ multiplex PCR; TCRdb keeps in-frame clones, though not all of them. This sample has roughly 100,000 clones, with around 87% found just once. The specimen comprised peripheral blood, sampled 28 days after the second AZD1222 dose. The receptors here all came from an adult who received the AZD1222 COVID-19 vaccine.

The CDR3 reads CASKLRNEQFF. The CDR3 nucleotides read TGTGCCAGCAAGCTTAGGAATGAGCAGTTCTTC. This chain connects TRBV12-3 or TRBV12-4 to TRBJ2-1; D is uncertain. This CDR3 comprises 11 residues. Trimming took 7 bases from V and 7 from J, leaving 8 bases between them.

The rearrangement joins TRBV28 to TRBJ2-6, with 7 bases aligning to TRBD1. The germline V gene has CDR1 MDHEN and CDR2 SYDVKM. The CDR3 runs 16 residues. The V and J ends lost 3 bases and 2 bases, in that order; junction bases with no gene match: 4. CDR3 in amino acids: CASSFPGQAGANVLTF. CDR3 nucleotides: TGTGCCAGCAGTTTCCCAGGACAGGCTGGGGCCAACGTCCTGACTTTC. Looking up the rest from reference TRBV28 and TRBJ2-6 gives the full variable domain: DVKVTQSSRYLVKRTGEKVFLECVQDMDHENMFWYRQDPGLGLRLIYFSYDVKMKEKGDIPEGYSVSREKKERFSLILESASTNQTSMYLCASSFPGQAGANVLTFGAGSRLTVL.